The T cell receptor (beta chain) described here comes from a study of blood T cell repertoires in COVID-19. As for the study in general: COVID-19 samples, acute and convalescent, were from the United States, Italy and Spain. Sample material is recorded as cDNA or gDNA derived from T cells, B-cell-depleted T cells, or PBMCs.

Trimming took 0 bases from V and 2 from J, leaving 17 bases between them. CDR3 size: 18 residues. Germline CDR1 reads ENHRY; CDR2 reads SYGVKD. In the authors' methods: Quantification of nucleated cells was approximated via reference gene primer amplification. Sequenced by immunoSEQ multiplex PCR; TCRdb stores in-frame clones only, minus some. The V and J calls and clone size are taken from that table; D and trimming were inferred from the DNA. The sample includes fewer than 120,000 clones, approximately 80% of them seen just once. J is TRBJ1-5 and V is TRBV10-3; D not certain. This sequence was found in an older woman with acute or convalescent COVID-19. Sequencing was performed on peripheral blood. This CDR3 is CAISESGGSVWGNQPQHF. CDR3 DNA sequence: TGTGCCATCAGTGAGTCCGGAGGATCGGTATGGGGCAATCAGCCCCAGCATTTT.